The clone carrying this T cell receptor (beta chain) was observed many times. The antigen is unknown. Amplified TCR beta CDR3 regions derived from RNA transcripts. The HTBI primer set served for first-round RT-PCR of the TCR CDR3. MiXCR, applied by TCRdb to the multiplex PCR reads, yields one record per CDR3 protein. This table has fewer than 400,000 distinct CDR3 sequences, about an eighth appearing once. This sample was included in a study of T cells in Graves' hyperthyroidism and ophthalmopathy. Trimming left V 3 bases short and J 1 base short, with 14 bases between. Germline V gives CDR1 MNHEY, CDR2 SMNVEV (reference sequence). The CDR3 sequence is 16 residues long. Criteria for exclusion of patients were uncontrolled infection, other autoimmune disease, pregnancy or lactation. Approximately 10 ml of fresh peripheral blood supplied the PBMCs. The study's findings and limits: Ophthalmopathy was identified by the model a median approximately 6.9 months ahead of onset. Expanded thyroid clonotypes (above 0.001) were mostly also found in blood.

The chain employs TRBV27 and TRBJ2-3; D gene unclear. Sequencing used blood. The TCR originated in a man aged 45 to 65 with Graves' ophthalmopathy. CDR3 in amino acids: CASSFSSGPGTDTQYF. The CDR3, as DNA: TGTGCCAGCAGTTTCTCTTCGGGCCCGGGCACAGATACGCAGTATTTT.